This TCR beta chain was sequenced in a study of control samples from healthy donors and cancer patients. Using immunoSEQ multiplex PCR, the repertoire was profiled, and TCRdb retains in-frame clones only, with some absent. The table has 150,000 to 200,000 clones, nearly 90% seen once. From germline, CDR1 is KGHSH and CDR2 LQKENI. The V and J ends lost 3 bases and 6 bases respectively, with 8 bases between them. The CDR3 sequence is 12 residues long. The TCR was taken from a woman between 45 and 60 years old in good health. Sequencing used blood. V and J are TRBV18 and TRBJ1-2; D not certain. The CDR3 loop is CASSPSRDGYTF. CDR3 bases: TGTGCCAGCTCACCTTCACGGGATGGCTACACCTTC. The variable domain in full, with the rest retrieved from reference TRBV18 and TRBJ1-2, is NAGVMQNPRHLVRRRGQEARLRCSPMKGHSHVYWYRQLPEEGLKFMVYLQKENIIDESGMPKERFSAEFPKEGPSILRIQQVVRGDSAAYFCASSPSRDGYTFGSGTRLTVV.